Below, 3 T cell receptor beta chains from the same sample are listed, as sequenced in a study of human T cells and chemical hapten exposure. Time point described: pre-sensitization, week 0. The treatment here: therapeutic diphenylcyclopropenone sensitization with weekly scalp DPC. Using its own MiXCR run on the RACE reads, TCRdb lists one record per CDR3 protein. This sample has fewer than 60,000 distinct CDR3 sequences, with roughly 10% found just once. Sequences were derived from whole blood, sampled in connection with sensitization to the hapten diphenylcyclopropenone (DPC). These receptors were obtained from a woman between 40 and 50 years old with alopecia areata. Some clones in this sample may be carry-over from other donors' samples.

This chain uses TRBV7-2 with TRBJ2-7; no firm D call. Germline assignment: CDR1 SGHTA and CDR2 FQGNSA. Trimming shortened V by 2 bases and J by 0 bases, and 5 bases separated the two germline ends. The CDR3 contains 13 residues. The CDR3 DNA sequence: TGTGCCAGCAGCTTACGGCGCTCCTACGAGCAGTACTTC. Translation gives CASSLRRSYEQYF.

This clonotype showed up many times. V and J are TRBV28 and TRBJ1-5; D is undetermined. Germline V gene data show CDR1 as MDHEN and CDR2 as SYDVKM. Trimming stripped 2 bases from V and 5 bases from J, with 13 bases between. This CDR3 spans 15 amino acids. Written as DNA, the CDR3 is TGTGCCAGCAGTTTACTAAGACGGTGGGATCAGCCCCAGCATTTT. Its protein product is CASSLLRRWDQPQHF. Drawing the rest from reference TRBV28 and TRBJ1-5, the complete variable domain is DVKVTQSSRYLVKRTGEKVFLECVQDMDHENMFWYRQDPGLGLRLIYFSYDVKMKEKGDIPEGYSVSREKKERFSLILESASTNQTSMYLCASSLLRRWDQPQHFGDGTRLSIL.

This clonotype was recorded at least ten times. The gene calls are TRBV11-2 and TRBJ1-1; D uncertain. Germline CDR1 is SGHAT and CDR2 is FQNNGV. This CDR3 spans 14 amino acids. V shed 4 bases and J shed 5 bases, with 14 bases lying between them. The CDR3, as DNA: TGTGCCAGCAGCTCCCAGGTTACATTAACTGAAGCTTTCTTT. As protein: CASSSQVTLTEAFF.